This T cell receptor (beta chain) was identified in a study of CD8+ T cells in alopecia areata. About the study: After 6 to 18 months of tofacitinib, follow-up continued 6 months off drug.

As for treatment: oral pan-JAK inhibitor, 5-10 mg twice daily. Alopecia areata patients provided lesional scalp punch biopsies and peripheral blood. Extraction of RNA preceded its reverse transcription into cDNA, which served as the sequencing template. Profiled with immunoSEQ multiplex PCR; TCRdb holds only in-frame clones, not every one. The sample includes approximately 210,000 clones, roughly 66% seen only once; the top ten take around 1.2%. Per germline, CDR1 GTSNPN and CDR2 SVGIG (reference sequence). Deletions cut 2 bases from V and 2 bases from J, with 7 bases between. The CDR3 extends over 13 amino acids. Overall study results and limits: Many expanded lesional clones persisted in scalp and blood during tofacitinib treatment. Alopecia totalis/universalis scalp especially showed more expanded CD8+ clones than normal scalp.

Remarks on this clone: Its matching antigen is unknown.

J is TRBJ1-3 and V is TRBV30; unclear D gene. The sample here was CD4+ T cells sorted from blood, taken at week 44, from a patient treated with tofacitinib. This receptor was identified in a human donor with alopecia areata. Here the CDR3 reads CAWSQRAGNTIYF. CDR3 nucleotides: TGTGCCTGGAGTCAGAGGGCTGGAAACACCATATATTTT.